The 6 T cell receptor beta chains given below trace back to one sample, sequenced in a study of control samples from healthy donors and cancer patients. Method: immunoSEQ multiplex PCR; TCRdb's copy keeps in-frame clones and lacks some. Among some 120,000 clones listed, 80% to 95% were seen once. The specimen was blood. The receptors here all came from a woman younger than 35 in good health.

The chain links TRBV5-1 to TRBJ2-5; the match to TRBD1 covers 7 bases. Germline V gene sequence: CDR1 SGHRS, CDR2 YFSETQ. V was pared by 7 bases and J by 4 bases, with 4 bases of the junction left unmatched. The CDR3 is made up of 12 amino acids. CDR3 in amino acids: CASDRDRETQYF. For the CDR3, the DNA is TGCGCCAGCGACCGGGACAGAGAGACCCAGTACTTC.

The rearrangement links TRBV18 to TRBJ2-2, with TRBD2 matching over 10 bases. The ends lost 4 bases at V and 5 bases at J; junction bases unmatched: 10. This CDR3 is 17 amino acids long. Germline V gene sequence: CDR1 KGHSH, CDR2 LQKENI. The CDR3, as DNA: TGTGCCAGCTCACACGAAGCGGGGGGGCCGAGGACCGGGGAGCTGTTTTTT. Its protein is CASSHEAGGPRTGELFF.

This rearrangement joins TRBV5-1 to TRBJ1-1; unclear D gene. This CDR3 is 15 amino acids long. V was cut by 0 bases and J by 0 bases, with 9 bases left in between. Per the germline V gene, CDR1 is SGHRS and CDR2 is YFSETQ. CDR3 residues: CASSLVPNMNTEAFF. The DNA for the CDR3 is TGCGCCAGCAGCTTGGTCCCGAACATGAACACTGAAGCTTTCTTT.

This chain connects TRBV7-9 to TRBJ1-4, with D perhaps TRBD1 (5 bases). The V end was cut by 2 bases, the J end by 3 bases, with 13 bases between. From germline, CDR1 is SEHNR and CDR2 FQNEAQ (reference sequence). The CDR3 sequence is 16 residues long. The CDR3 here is CASSLKGSRSNEKLFF. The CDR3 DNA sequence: TGTGCCAGCAGCTTAAAGGGGAGTCGGTCTAATGAAAAACTGTTTTTT.

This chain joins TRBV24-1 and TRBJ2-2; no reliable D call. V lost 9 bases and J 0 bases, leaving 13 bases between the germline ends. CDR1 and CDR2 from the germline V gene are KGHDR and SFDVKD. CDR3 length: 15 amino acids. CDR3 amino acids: CATAKSRANTGELFF. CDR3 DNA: TGTGCCACCGCGAAAAGTAGAGCGAACACCGGGGAGCTGTTTTTT.

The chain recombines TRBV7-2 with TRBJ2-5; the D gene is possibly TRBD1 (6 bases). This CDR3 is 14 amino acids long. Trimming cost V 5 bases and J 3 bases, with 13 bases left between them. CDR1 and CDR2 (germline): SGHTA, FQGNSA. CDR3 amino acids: CASSPWTAEETQYF. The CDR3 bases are TGTGCCAGCAGCCCCTGGACAGCTGAAGAGACCCAGTACTTC.